This is a list of T cell receptor beta chains from one sample in a study of cytomegalovirus exposure and HLA in healthy donors. The repertoire was sequenced with immunoSEQ multiplex PCR; TCRdb's copy has only in-frame clones and lacks some. The sample records around 100,000 clones, over 60% being singletons. Sequenced sample: PBMCs. These TCRs come from a man aged 30-40 years in good health and CMV-seropositive. The CDR3 runs from the conserved cysteine through the conserved F or W. A D gene is named only where the DNA matches it firmly. Part of the rows lack a size; the others show once, few, many or a class for expanded clones.

v_gene: TRBV14; abundance: once; d_gene: TRBD2; j_gene: TRBJ2-1; CDR3aa: CASSQAYGGGTEQFF; CDR3nt: TGTGCCAGCAGCCAAGCGTATGGGGGGGGGACGGAGCAGTTCTTC
v_gene: TRBV20-1; abundance: few; d_gene: TRBD1; j_gene: TRBJ1-2; CDR3aa: CSAWTGNGYTF; CDR3nt: TGCAGTGCGTGGACAGGGAATGGCTACACCTTC
v_gene: TRBV6-5; abundance: -; d_gene: TRBD2; j_gene: TRBJ2-3; CDR3aa: CASSSLAGGFTDTQYF; CDR3nt: TGTGCCAGCAGTTCCCTTGCGGGAGGTTTCACAGATACGCAGTATTTT
v_gene: TRBV2; abundance: -; d_gene: TRBD2; j_gene: TRBJ2-3; CDR3aa: CASSAGVGSGGTDTQYF; CDR3nt: TGTGCCAGCAGTGCCGGGGTCGGGAGCGGGGGCACAGATACGCAGTATTTT
v_gene: TRBV5-6; abundance: -; d_gene: -; j_gene: TRBJ1-5; CDR3aa: CASSLRSGGQPQHF; CDR3nt: TGTGCCAGCAGCCTGAGGTCGGGGGGGCAGCCCCAGCATTTT
v_gene: TRBV15; abundance: -; d_gene: -; j_gene: TRBJ2-7; CDR3aa: CATSRDRASYEQYF; CDR3nt: TGTGCCACCAGCAGGGACAGAGCCTCCTACGAGCAGTACTTC
v_gene: TRBV7-2; abundance: -; d_gene: -; j_gene: TRBJ1-6; CDR3aa: CASSFSRTYSPLHF; CDR3nt: TGTGCCAGCAGCTTCTCCCGAACATATTCACCCCTCCACTTT
v_gene: TRBV5-4; abundance: -; d_gene: -; j_gene: TRBJ2-1; CDR3aa: CASSLDNNEQFF; CDR3nt: TGTGCCAGCAGCTTGGACAACAATGAGCAGTTCTTC
v_gene: TRBV6-1; abundance: -; d_gene: -; j_gene: TRBJ1-2; CDR3aa: CASSSPGGNYGYTF; CDR3nt: TGTGCCAGCAGTTCCCCGGGGGGTAACTATGGCTACACCTTC
v_gene: TRBV2; abundance: -; d_gene: -; j_gene: TRBJ2-4; CDR3aa: CASRGGGGKGVIQYF; CDR3nt: TGTGCCAGCAGGGGGGGTGGGGGTAAGGGTGTCATTCAGTACTTC
v_gene: TRBV28; abundance: many; d_gene: -; j_gene: TRBJ2-6; CDR3aa: CASSLTRAGANVLTF; CDR3nt: TGTGCCAGCAGTTTAACCAGGGCTGGGGCCAACGTCCTGACTTTC
v_gene: TRBV5-4; abundance: -; d_gene: -; j_gene: TRBJ2-3; CDR3aa: CASSSTGTDTQYF; CDR3nt: TGTGCCAGCAGCTCCACGGGCACAGATACGCAGTATTTT
v_gene: TRBV30; abundance: -; d_gene: -; j_gene: TRBJ1-1; CDR3aa: CAWRSGLNTEAFF; CDR3nt: TGTGCCTGGAGGTCGGGGTTGAACACTGAAGCTTTCTTT
v_gene: TRBV11-2; abundance: few; d_gene: TRBD2; j_gene: TRBJ2-2; CDR3aa: CASSRRTGGGAGNTGELFF; CDR3nt: TGTGCCAGCAGCCGACGAACCGGCGGGGGGGCGGGGAACACCGGGGAGCTGTTTTTT
v_gene: TRBV19; abundance: -; d_gene: TRBD1; j_gene: TRBJ2-7; CDR3aa: CASRTGTGPYEQYF; CDR3nt: TGTGCCAGCAGAACCGGGACAGGGCCTTACGAGCAGTACTTC
v_gene: TRBV25-1; abundance: few; d_gene: -; j_gene: TRBJ1-1; CDR3aa: CASSEYGLYTEAFF; CDR3nt: TGTGCCAGCAGTGAATACGGACTTTACACTGAAGCTTTCTTT